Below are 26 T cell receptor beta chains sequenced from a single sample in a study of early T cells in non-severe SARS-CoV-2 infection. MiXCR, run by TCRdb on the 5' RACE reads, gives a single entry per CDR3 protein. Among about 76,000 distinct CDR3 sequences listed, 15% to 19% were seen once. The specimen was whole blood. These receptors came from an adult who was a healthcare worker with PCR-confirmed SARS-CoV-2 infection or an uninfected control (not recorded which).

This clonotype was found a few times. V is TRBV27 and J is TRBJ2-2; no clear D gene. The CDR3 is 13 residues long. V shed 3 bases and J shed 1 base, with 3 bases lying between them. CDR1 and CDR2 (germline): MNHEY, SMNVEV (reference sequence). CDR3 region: CASSLGNTGELFF. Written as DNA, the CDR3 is TGTGCCAGCAGTTTGGGGAACACCGGGGAGCTGTTTTTT.

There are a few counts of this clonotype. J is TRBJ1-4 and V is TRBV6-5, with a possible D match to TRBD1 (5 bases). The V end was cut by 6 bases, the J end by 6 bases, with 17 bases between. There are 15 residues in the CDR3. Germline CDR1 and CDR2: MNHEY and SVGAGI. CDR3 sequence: CASRSRQSLHEKLFF. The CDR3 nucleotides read TGTGCCAGCAGATCCCGACAGTCACTTCATGAAAAACTGTTTTTT.

The CDR3 is CASSLTRGTPNTGELFF. The CDR3 DNA follows: TGTGCCAGCAGCTTAACCCGCGGGACACCGAACACCGGGGAGCTGTTTTTT. The chain uses TRBV7-8 and TRBJ2-2, with D possibly called TRBD1 or TRBD2 (6 bases each). The CDR3 loop spans 17 amino acids. CDR1 and CDR2 (germline): SGHVS, FQNEAQ. V lost 2 bases and J lost 0, with 13 bases in between.

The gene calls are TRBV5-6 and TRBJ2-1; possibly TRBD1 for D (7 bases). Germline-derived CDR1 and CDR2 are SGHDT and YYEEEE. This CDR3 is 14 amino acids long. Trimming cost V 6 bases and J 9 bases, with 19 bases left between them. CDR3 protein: CASTNSPGDSEQFF. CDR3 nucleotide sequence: TGTGCCAGCACCAACTCCCCGGGGGACAGTGAGCAGTTCTTC.

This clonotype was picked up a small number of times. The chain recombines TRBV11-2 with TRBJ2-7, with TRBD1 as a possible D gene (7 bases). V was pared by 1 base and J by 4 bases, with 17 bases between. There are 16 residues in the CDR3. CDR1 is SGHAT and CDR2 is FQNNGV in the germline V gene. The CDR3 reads CASSLGLGQGGYEQYF. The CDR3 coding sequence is TGTGCCAGCAGCTTAGGTCTCGGGCAGGGGGGTTACGAGCAGTACTTC.

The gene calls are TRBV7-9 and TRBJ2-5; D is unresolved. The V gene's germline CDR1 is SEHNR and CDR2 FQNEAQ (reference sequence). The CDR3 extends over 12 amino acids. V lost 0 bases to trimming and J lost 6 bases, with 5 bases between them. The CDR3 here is CASSLAWKTQYF. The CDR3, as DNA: TGTGCCAGCAGCTTAGCTTGGAAGACCCAGTACTTC. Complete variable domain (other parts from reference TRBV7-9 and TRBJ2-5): DTGVSQNPRHKITKRGQNVTFRCDPISEHNRLYWYRQTLGQGPEFLTYFQNEAQLEKSRLLSDRFSAERPKGSFSTLEIQRTEQGDSAMYLCASSLAWKTQYFGPGTRLLVL.

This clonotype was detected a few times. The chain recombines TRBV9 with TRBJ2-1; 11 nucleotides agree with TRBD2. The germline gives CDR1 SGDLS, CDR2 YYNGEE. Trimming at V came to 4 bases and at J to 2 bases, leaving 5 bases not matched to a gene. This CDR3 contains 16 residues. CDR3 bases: TGTGCCAGCAGCTCCCGTAGCGGGGGGGCCTACAATGAGCAGTTCTTC. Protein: CASSSRSGGAYNEQFF.

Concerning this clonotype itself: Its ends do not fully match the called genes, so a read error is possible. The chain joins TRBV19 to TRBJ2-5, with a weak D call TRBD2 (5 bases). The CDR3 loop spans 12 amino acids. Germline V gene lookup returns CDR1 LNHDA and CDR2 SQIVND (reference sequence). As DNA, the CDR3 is TGTGCCAGTAGCATAGAGGGAGAGACCCAGTACTTC. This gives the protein CASSIEGETQYF.

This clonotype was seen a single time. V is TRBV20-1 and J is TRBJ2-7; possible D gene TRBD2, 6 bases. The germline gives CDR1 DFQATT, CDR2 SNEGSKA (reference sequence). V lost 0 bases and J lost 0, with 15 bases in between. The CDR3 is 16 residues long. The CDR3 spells CSARDVRDSNSYEQYF. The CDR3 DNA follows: TGCAGTGCTAGAGATGTTCGGGACTCGAACTCCTACGAGCAGTACTTC.

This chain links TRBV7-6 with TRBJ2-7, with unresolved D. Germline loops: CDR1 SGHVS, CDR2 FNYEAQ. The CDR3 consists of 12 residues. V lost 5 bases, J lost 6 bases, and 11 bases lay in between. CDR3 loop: CASSPRQAEQYF. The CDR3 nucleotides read TGTGCCAGCAGCCCCCGGCAGGCCGAGCAGTACTTC.

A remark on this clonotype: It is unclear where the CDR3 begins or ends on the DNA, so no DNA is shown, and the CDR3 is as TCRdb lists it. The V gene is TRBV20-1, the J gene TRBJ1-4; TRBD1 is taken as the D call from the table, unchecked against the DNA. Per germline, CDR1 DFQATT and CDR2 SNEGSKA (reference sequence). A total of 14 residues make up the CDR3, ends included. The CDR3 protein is CSASRGQLMKNCFF.

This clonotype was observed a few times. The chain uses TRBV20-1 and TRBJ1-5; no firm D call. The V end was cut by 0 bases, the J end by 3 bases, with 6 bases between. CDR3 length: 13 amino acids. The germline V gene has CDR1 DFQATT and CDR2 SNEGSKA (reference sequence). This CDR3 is CSAREGFNQPQHF. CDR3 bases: TGCAGTGCTAGAGAAGGCTTCAATCAGCCCCAGCATTTT.

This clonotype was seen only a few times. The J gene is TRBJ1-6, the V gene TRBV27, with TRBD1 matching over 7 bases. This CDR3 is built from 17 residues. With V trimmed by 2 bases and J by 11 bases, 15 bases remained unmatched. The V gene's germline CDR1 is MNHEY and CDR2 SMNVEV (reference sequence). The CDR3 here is CASSLKGSGTDSTPLHF. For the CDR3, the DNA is TGTGCCAGCAGTTTAAAGGGGTCGGGGACAGACTCCACACCCCTCCACTTT.

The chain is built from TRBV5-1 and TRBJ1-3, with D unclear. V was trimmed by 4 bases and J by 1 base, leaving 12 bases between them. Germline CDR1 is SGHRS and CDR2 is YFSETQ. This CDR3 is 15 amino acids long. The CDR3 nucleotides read TGCGCCAGCAGCCGGGTCGCACAGTCTGGAAACACCATATATTTT. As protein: CASSRVAQSGNTIYF.

CDR3: CASSSLGDTQYF. In DNA, the CDR3 is TGTGCCAGCAGCTCTCTAGGAGATACGCAGTATTTT. The J gene is TRBJ2-3, the V gene TRBV12-3 or TRBV12-4; D is uncertain. The CDR3 has 12 amino acids. V lost 6 bases and J 5 bases, leaving 9 bases between the germline ends.

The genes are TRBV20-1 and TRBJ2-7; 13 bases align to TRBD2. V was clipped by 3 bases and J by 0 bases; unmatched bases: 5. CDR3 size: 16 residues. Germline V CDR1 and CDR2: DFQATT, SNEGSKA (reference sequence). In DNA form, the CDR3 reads TGCAGTGCTAGTGGGACTAGCGGGACTAGCTCCTACGAGCAGTACTTC. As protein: CSASGTSGTSSYEQYF.

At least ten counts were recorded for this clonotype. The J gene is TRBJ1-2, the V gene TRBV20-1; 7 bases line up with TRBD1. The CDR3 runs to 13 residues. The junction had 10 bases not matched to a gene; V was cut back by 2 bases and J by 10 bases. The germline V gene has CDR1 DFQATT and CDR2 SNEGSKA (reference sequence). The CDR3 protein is CSARLGQNLDYTF. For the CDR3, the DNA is TGCAGTGCTAGACTGGGACAGAACTTAGACTACACCTTC.

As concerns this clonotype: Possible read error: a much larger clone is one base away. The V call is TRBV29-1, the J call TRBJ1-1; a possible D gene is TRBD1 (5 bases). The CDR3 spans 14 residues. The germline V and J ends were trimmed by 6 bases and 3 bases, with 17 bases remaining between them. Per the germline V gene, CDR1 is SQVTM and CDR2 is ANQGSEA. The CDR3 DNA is TGCAGCGTCGAGGACGGGACGGGGTACACTGAAGCTTTCTTT. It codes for CSVEDGTGYTEAFF.

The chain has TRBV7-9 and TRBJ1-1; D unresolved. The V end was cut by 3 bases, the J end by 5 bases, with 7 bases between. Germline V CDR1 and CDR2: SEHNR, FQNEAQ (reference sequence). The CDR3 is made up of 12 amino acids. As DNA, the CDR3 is TGTGCCAGCAGCTTTGGTATAACTGAAGCTTTCTTT. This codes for CASSFGITEAFF.

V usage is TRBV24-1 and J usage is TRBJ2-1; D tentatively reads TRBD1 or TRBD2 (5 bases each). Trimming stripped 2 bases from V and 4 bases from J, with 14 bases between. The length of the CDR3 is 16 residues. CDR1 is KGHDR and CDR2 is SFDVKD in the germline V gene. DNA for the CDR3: TGTGCCACCAGTGATTGGGACCAAAGGGGTTACAATGAGCAGTTCTTC. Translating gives CATSDWDQRGYNEQFF.

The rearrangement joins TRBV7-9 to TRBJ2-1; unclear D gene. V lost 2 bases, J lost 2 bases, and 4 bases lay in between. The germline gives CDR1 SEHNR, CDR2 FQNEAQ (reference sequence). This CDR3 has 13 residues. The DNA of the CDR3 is TGTGCCAGCAGCTTAATCCCCTACAATGAGCAGTTCTTC. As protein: CASSLIPYNEQFF. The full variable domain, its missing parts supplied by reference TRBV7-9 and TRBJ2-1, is DTGVSQNPRHKITKRGQNVTFRCDPISEHNRLYWYRQTLGQGPEFLTYFQNEAQLEKSRLLSDRFSAERPKGSFSTLEIQRTEQGDSAMYLCASSLIPYNEQFFGPGTRLTVL.

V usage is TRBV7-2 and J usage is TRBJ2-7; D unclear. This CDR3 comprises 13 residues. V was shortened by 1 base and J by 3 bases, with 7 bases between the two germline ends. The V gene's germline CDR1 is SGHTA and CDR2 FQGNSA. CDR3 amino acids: CASSLGTGYEQYF. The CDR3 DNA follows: TGTGCCAGCAGCTTAGGAACGGGCTACGAGCAGTACTTC. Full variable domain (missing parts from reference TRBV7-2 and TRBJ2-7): GAGVSQSPSNKVTEKGKDVELRCDPISGHTALYWYRQSLGQGLEFLIYFQGNSAPDKSGLPSDRFSAERTGGSVSTLTIQRTQQEDSAVYLCASSLGTGYEQYFGPGTRLTVT.

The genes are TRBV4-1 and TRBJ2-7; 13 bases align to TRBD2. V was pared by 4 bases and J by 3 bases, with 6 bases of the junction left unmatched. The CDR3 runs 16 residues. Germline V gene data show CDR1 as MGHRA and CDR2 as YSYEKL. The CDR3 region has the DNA TGCGCCAGCAGCCCCTGGACTAGCGGGAGCTTCTACGAGCAGTACTTC. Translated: CASSPWTSGSFYEQYF.

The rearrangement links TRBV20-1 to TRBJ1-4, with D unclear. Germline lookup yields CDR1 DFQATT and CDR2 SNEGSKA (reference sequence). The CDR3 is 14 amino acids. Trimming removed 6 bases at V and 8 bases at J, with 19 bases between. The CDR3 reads CSATGVPIGEKLFF. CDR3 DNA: TGCAGTGCCACGGGAGTCCCAATTGGCGAAAAACTGTTTTTT.

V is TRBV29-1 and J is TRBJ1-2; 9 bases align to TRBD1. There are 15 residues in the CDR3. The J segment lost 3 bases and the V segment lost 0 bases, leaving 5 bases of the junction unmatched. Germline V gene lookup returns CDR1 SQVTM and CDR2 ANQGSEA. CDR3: CSVEDRDRDHYGYTF. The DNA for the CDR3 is TGCAGCGTTGAAGATAGGGACAGGGACCACTATGGCTACACCTTC.

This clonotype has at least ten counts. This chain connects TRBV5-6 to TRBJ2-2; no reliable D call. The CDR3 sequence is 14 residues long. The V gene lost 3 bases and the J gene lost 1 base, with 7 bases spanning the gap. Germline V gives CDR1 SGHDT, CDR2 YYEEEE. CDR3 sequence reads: CASSSIRNTGELFF. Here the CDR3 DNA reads TGTGCCAGCAGCTCAATTAGGAACACCGGGGAGCTGTTTTTT. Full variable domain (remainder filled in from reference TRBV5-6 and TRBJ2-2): DAGVTQSPTHLIKTRGQQVTLRCSPKSGHDTVSWYQQALGQGPQFIFQYYEEEERQRGNFPDRFSGHQFPNYSSELNVNALLLGDSALYLCASSSIRNTGELFFGEGSRLTVL.